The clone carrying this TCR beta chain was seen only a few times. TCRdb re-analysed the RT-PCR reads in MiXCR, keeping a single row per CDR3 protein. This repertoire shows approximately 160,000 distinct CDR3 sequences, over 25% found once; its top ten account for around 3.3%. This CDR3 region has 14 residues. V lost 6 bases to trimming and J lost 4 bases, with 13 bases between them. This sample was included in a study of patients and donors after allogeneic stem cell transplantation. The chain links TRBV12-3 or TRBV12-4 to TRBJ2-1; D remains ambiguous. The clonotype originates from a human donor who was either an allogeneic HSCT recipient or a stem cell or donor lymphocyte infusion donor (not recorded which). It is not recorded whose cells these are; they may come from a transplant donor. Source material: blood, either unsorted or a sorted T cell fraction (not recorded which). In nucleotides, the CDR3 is TGTGCCAGCAGCCCTATAAGAACGTACAATGAGCAGTTCTTC. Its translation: CASSPIRTYNEQFF.